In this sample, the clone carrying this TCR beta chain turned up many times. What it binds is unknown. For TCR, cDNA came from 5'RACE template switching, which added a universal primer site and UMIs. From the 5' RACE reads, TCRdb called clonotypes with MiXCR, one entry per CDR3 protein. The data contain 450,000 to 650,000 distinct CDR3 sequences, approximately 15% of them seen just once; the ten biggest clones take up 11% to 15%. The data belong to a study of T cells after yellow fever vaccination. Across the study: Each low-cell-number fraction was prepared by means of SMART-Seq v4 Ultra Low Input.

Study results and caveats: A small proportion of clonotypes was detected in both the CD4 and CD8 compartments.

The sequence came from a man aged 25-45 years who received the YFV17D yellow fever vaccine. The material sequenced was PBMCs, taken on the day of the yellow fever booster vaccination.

CDR3 protein: CASSLGGDETQYF. As DNA, the CDR3 is TGCGCCAGCAGCTTGGGGGGAGACGAGACCCAGTACTTC. The chain uses TRBV5-1 and TRBJ2-5, with TRBD2 as a possible D gene (5 bases). V lost 0 bases, J lost 5 bases, and 8 bases lay in between. CDR1 is SGHRS and CDR2 is YFSETQ in the germline V gene. The CDR3 totals 13 residues.